This T cell receptor beta chain was identified in a study of T cell responses to AZD1222 COVID-19 vaccine. The germline CDR1 and CDR2 sequences are MNHEY and SVGAGI. The CDR3 length is 13 residues. Trimming removed 2 bases from V and 2 bases from J, with 6 bases in between. Profiled with immunoSEQ multiplex PCR; TCRdb holds only in-frame clones, not every one. The sample lists 140,000 to 150,000 clones, just over 90% seen once, with less than 2.5% in the top ten. Some second doses came at about 4 weeks and others at about 12 weeks; these were pooled. The source of this sequence is an adult who received the AZD1222 COVID-19 vaccine. This specimen was peripheral blood, taken 28 days after the second AZD1222 dose. The chain combines TRBV6-5 with TRBJ1-1; no clear D gene. The CDR3 spells CASSYVANTEAFF. In DNA form, the CDR3 reads TGTGCCAGCAGTTACGTTGCTAACACTGAAGCTTTCTTT.